A single T cell receptor (beta chain) is shown here with its context. Its antigen is undetermined. The sample is drawn from a study of cytomegalovirus exposure and HLA in healthy donors. Whole-study findings and limits: There were 150 to 200 TCR beta chains listed as cytomegalovirus-associated.

60 Vbeta and 13 Jbeta primers were used in PCR. Profiled with immunoSEQ multiplex PCR; TCRdb holds only in-frame clones, not every one. The table lists about 130,000 clones, about 80% of them singletons. Trimming stripped 6 bases from V and 0 bases from J, with 12 bases between. This CDR3 has 15 amino acids. CDR1 is SNHLY and CDR2 is FYNNEI in the germline V gene. Though nominally healthy at sampling, donors likely had unrecorded immune exposures. V is TRBV2 and J is TRBJ1-3; D is ambiguous. The origin of this receptor is a male donor in good health and CMV-seronegative. The specimen sequenced was PBMCs. In DNA form, the CDR3 reads TGTGCCAGCAGACCTGAAGTGAGCTCTGGAAACACCATATATTTT. It specifies CASRPEVSSGNTIYF.